The 27 T cell receptor beta chains below were found in one sample sequenced in a study of T-cell reconstitution after alpha-beta-depleted transplantation in children. Unique molecular identifiers featured in how the TCRbeta library was prepared. TCRdb analysed the PCR reads with MiXCR anew, one entry per CDR3 protein. Among hundreds of thousands of distinct CDR3 sequences listed, over 10% were seen once. This specimen consisted of PBMCs, mostly from graft donor cells, obtained 360 days after TCRalphabeta/CD19-depleted stem cell transplant. All receptors derive from a male patient under 18 who had a stem cell transplant for acute myeloid leukemia, so the T cells may come from the graft donor.

The table lists this clonotype with a few counts. The chain carries TRBV6-1 and TRBJ2-2; the match to TRBD2 covers 8 bases. J was trimmed by 3 bases and V by 7 bases; bases with no gene match: 1. Germline-derived CDR1 and CDR2 are MNHNS and SASEGT. This CDR3 region has 13 residues. The CDR3 is CASTRGDTGELFF. The CDR3 DNA follows: TGTGCCAGCACGCGGGGGGACACCGGGGAGCTGTTTTTT.

This clonotype was seen more than once but under ten times. This sequence joins TRBV30 and TRBJ2-3; D is unclear. Germline V gene lookup returns CDR1 GTSNPN and CDR2 SVGIG (reference sequence). Trimming shortened V by 2 bases and J by 6 bases, and 6 bases separated the two germline ends. The CDR3 totals 11 residues. The CDR3 loop is CAWSLGDTQYF. CDR3 DNA: TGTGCCTGGAGTCTTGGGGATACGCAGTATTTT.

In this sample, this clonotype turned up many times. The chain carries TRBV28 and TRBJ2-4; D uncertain. The V and J ends lost 6 bases and 4 bases respectively, with 19 bases between them. The CDR3 length is 16 residues. Germline CDR1 and CDR2: MDHEN and SYDVKM. CDR3 sequence reads: CASSPPLLRVKNIQYF. DNA of the CDR3: TGTGCCAGCAGCCCCCCTCTGCTCCGGGTTAAAAACATTCAGTACTTC.

This chain connects TRBV14 to TRBJ2-3; 8 bases line up with TRBD2. This CDR3 is 17 amino acids long. Germline assignment: CDR1 SGHDN and CDR2 FVKESK. V lost 2 bases and J lost 0; bases outside the gene matches: 7. The chain's CDR3 is CASSQIGGRRSTDTQYF. The CDR3 DNA is TGTGCCAGCAGCCAAATTGGCGGGAGGCGTAGCACAGATACGCAGTATTTT.

This chain connects TRBV7-2 to TRBJ2-7, with D perhaps TRBD1 (5 bases). This CDR3 has 15 amino acids. Germline V gene data show CDR1 as SGHTA and CDR2 as FQGNSA. V lost 1 base and J 3 bases, leaving 13 bases between the germline ends. The CDR3 region is CASSLVAQGFYEQYF. The CDR3, as DNA: TGTGCCAGCAGCTTAGTCGCGCAGGGATTCTACGAGCAGTACTTC.

This clonotype appeared a few times. CDR3 coding DNA: TGCAGTGCTAGAGATGGTCCTAGCCACAAGCCCTACGAGCAGTACTTC. Residues: CSARDGPSHKPYEQYF. The chain joins TRBV20-1 to TRBJ2-7; the D gene is possibly TRBD2 (5 bases). This CDR3 region has 16 residues. Germline V gene lookup returns CDR1 DFQATT and CDR2 SNEGSKA (reference sequence). V dropped 0 bases and J dropped 2 bases, with 17 bases sitting between them.

The rearrangement uses TRBV5-1 and TRBJ2-1; D might be TRBD2 (6 bases). CDR3 length: 16 amino acids. Between the trimmed V and J ends, which lost 0 bases and 4 bases, there was a span of 14 bases. The V gene's germline CDR1 is SGHRS and CDR2 YFSETQ. The CDR3 loop is CASSLGVARDYNEQFF. The CDR3 DNA follows: TGCGCCAGCAGCTTGGGAGTAGCGCGGGATTACAATGAGCAGTTCTTC. The whole variable domain, remainder taken from reference TRBV5-1 and TRBJ2-1, is KAGVTQTPRYLIKTRGQQVTLSCSPISGHRSVSWYQQTPGQGLQFLFEYFSETQRNKGNFPGRFSGRQFSNSRSEMNVSTLELGDSALYLCASSLGVARDYNEQFFGPGTRLTVL.

In its sample, this clonotype was seen a few times. The chain is built from TRBV20-1 and TRBJ2-1; D gene unclear. CDR3 length equals 13 residues. Germline values: CDR1 DFQATT, CDR2 SNEGSKA (reference sequence). Deletions cut 3 bases from V and 8 bases from J, with 14 bases between. The CDR3 region has the DNA TGCAGTGCTAGCCGCATACTTGTCCATGAGCAGTTCTTC. Translation: CSASRILVHEQFF.

The CDR3 DNA sequence: TGCAGTGCTCGGGAGTCGACAGGGAGCACCGGGGAGCTGTTTTTT. Translated, it gives CSARESTGSTGELFF. The chain combines TRBV20-1 with TRBJ2-2; D is possibly TRBD1 (7 bases). CDR3 size: 15 residues. Per the germline V gene, CDR1 is DFQATT and CDR2 is SNEGSKA (reference sequence). V was trimmed by 5 bases and J by 4 bases, leaving 17 bases between them.

This chain connects TRBV20-1 to TRBJ2-1; tentative D call: TRBD2 (6 bases). Trimming removed 6 bases from V and 6 bases from J, with 18 bases in between. Germline V gene data show CDR1 as DFQATT and CDR2 as SNEGSKA (reference sequence). The CDR3 has 14 amino acids. The CDR3 sequence is CSARRGGPGNEQFF. Written as DNA, the CDR3 is TGCAGTGCCCGGCGAGGAGGGCCGGGCAATGAGCAGTTCTTC.

The chain carries TRBV6-1 and TRBJ2-2; D is unresolved. CDR3 length: 14 residues. The V end was cut by 2 bases, the J end by 7 bases, with 11 bases between. In germline, CDR1 is MNHNS, CDR2 SASEGT. The CDR3 region is CASSELGNGGELFF. The CDR3 nucleotides read TGTGCCAGCAGTGAATTAGGGAACGGCGGGGAGCTGTTTTTT.

This clonotype has at least ten counts. The chain employs TRBV9 and TRBJ1-3; D is uncertain. Germline CDR1 SGDLS, CDR2 YYNGEE. The CDR3 is made up of 12 amino acids. Trimming took off 1 base at V and 2 bases at J, with 1 base between the two ends. The CDR3 bases are TGTGCCAGCAGCGTACCTGGAAACACCATATATTTT. This gives the protein CASSVPGNTIYF.

This clonotype was observed a few times. This chain links TRBV11-2 with TRBJ2-5; 10 bases agree with TRBD2. The germline V gene encodes CDR1 SGHAT and CDR2 FQNNGV. V shed 4 bases, J shed 6 bases, and the junction held 11 bases outside the gene matches. This CDR3 is 16 amino acids long. Here the CDR3 reads CASSSLAGAPGKTQYF. In DNA, the CDR3 is TGTGCCAGCAGCTCCCTAGCGGGAGCCCCGGGGAAGACCCAGTACTTC.

At least ten counts were recorded for this clonotype. The gene calls are TRBV29-1 and TRBJ2-5, with 8 bases aligning to TRBD1. Germline loops: CDR1 SQVTM, CDR2 ANQGSEA. The length of the CDR3 is 13 residues. Trimming took 7 bases from V and 5 from J; bases not matched to a gene: 9. The CDR3: CSATGGIEETQYF. As DNA, the CDR3 is TGCAGCGCAACAGGGGGGATAGAGGAGACCCAGTACTTC.

This clonotype turned up a few times. V usage is TRBV5-5 and J usage is TRBJ2-5; TRBD1 matches 8 bases. This CDR3 is 14 amino acids long. Germline values: CDR1 SGHKS, CDR2 YYEKEE (reference sequence). V was clipped by 3 bases and J by 5 bases; unmatched bases: 6. The CDR3 DNA reads as TGTGCCAGCAGCTGGACAGGGAACAGGGAGACCCAGTACTTC. Translating it yields CASSWTGNRETQYF.

This clonotype was picked up a small number of times. The V and J genes are TRBV29-1 and TRBJ2-7; 9 nucleotides align to TRBD2. CDR3 length equals 14 residues. J gave up 2 bases and V 5 bases, and 7 bases lay outside the gene matches. CDR1 and CDR2 (germline): SQVTM, ANQGSEA. The CDR3 DNA sequence: TGCAGCGTTACGGGACTAGCTTTCCCCTACGAGCAGTACTTC. Translating it yields CSVTGLAFPYEQYF.

In its sample, this clonotype was seen many times. This chain links TRBV4-3 with TRBJ1-5; 8 bases map to TRBD1. With V trimmed by 5 bases and J by 4 bases, 4 bases remained unmatched. Germline CDR1 and CDR2: LGHNA and YSLEER. This CDR3 has 14 residues. CDR3 nucleotides: TGCGCCAGCAGCTTCCGACAGGGGAATCAGCCCCAGCATTTT. The encoded protein is CASSFRQGNQPQHF.

Only a few counts were recorded for this clonotype. The V call is TRBV6-1, the J call TRBJ1-2; TRBD1 might be the D (5 bases). Trimming stripped 1 base from V and 3 bases from J, with 15 bases between. CDR1 is MNHNS and CDR2 is SASEGT in the germline V gene. This CDR3 is 16 amino acids long. The CDR3 here is CASSEVGTTTHYGYTF. CDR3 in DNA: TGTGCCAGCAGTGAAGTGGGGACTACCACGCACTATGGCTACACCTTC.

This clonotype appeared a few times. The chain couples TRBV6-2 or TRBV6-3 to TRBJ2-5, with 8 nucleotides matching TRBD2. Germline V gene data show CDR1 as MNHEY and CDR2 as SVGEGT. With 5 bases clipped from V and 0 bases from J, the junction kept 8 bases outside the gene matches. CDR3 length: 16 amino acids. In nucleotides, the CDR3 is TGTGCCAGCAGTCAAATTAGCGGGGCCTACCAAGAGACCCAGTACTTC. It specifies CASSQISGAYQETQYF.

This clonotype appeared many times. The chain combines TRBV20-1 with TRBJ2-1; 13 bases agree with TRBD2. There are 14 residues in the CDR3. Germline trimming cut 6 bases from V and 5 bases from J; bases unmatched to any gene: 4. CDR1 DFQATT and CDR2 SNEGSKA come from the germline V gene (reference sequence). CDR3 coding DNA: TGCAGTGCCATCGGACTAGCGGGGGACAATGAGCAGTTCTTC. Its protein product is CSAIGLAGDNEQFF.

There are a few counts of this clonotype. This sequence joins TRBV7-2 and TRBJ2-1, with 10 nucleotides matching TRBD2. The CDR3 contains 17 residues. Germline CDR1 is SGHTA and CDR2 is FQGNSA. J gave up 5 bases and V 5 bases, and 12 bases lay outside the gene matches. For the CDR3, the DNA is TGTGCCAGCAGCCGAAGTCCTGGGACTAGCGTTAACAATGAGCAGTTCTTC. Encoded protein: CASSRSPGTSVNNEQFF. The full variable domain, completed using reference TRBV7-2 and TRBJ2-1, is GAGVSQSPSNKVTEKGKDVELRCDPISGHTALYWYRQSLGQGLEFLIYFQGNSAPDKSGLPSDRFSAERTGGSVSTLTIQRTQQEDSAVYLCASSRSPGTSVNNEQFFGPGTRLTVL.

The gene calls are TRBV6-2 or TRBV6-3 and TRBJ1-5; 7 bases line up with TRBD1. The CDR3 contains 17 residues. The ends lost 6 bases at V and 1 base at J; junction bases unmatched: 12. Per the germline V gene, CDR1 is MNHEY and CDR2 is SVGEGT. CDR3 sequence: CASSLPTGAGSNQPQHF. In DNA, the CDR3 is TGTGCCAGCAGCCTCCCCACAGGGGCTGGAAGCAATCAGCCCCAGCATTTT.

This clonotype came up many times. V and J are TRBV20-1 and TRBJ2-5; 9 bases line up with TRBD2. Germline V CDR1 and CDR2: DFQATT, SNEGSKA (reference sequence). The CDR3 loop spans 16 amino acids. The V gene end was trimmed by 6 bases and the J gene end by 6 bases; junction bases not matched to a gene: 17. This chain's CDR3 is CSAHPAGLAGTKTQYF. The CDR3 DNA follows: TGCAGTGCCCACCCCGCTGGTCTAGCGGGGACAAAGACCCAGTACTTC.

The V gene is TRBV4-3, the J gene TRBJ1-1; tentatively, D is TRBD1 (5 bases). V was trimmed by 1 base and J by 0 bases, leaving 12 bases between them. The CDR3 has 16 amino acids. Germline CDR1 reads LGHNA; CDR2 reads YSLEER. The CDR3 here is CASSQGHLDMNTEAFF. DNA for the CDR3: TGCGCCAGCAGCCAAGGCCATTTGGACATGAACACTGAAGCTTTCTTT.

In its sample, this clonotype was seen a few times. This sequence joins TRBV4-2 and TRBJ2-3; D is possibly TRBD1 (6 bases). The germline V gene encodes CDR1 LGHNA and CDR2 YNFKEQ. The CDR3 loop spans 17 amino acids. V shed 1 base and J shed 2 bases, with 16 bases lying between them. The CDR3 DNA sequence: TGTGCCAGCAGCCAAGCCCCGTTTGTGGGGGCCACAGATACGCAGTATTTT. Protein product: CASSQAPFVGATDTQYF.

Ten or more counts support this clonotype. The rearrangement joins TRBV28 to TRBJ2-7; the D call may be TRBD1 or TRBD2 (6 bases each). This CDR3 contains 15 residues. Trimming shortened V by 1 base and J by 2 bases, and 12 bases separated the two germline ends. CDR1 is MDHEN and CDR2 is SYDVKM in the germline V gene. CDR3 nucleotide sequence: TGTGCCAGCAGTTTATTGTCCGGGGGCGCCTACGAGCAGTACTTC. It yields the protein CASSLLSGGAYEQYF.

The gene calls are TRBV20-1 and TRBJ2-3; 10 bases are shared with TRBD2. Germline V gene data show CDR1 as DFQATT and CDR2 as SNEGSKA (reference sequence). V dropped 3 bases and J dropped 1; count of bases not matched to a gene: 10. The CDR3 is 17 amino acids. The CDR3 DNA reads as TGCAGTGCTAGGGGTCTAGCGGGAGCAGCTGGCACAGATACGCAGTATTTT. This gives the protein CSARGLAGAAGTDTQYF.